This T cell receptor (beta chain) stems from a study of hypomethylating agent response in myelodysplastic syndrome. Study at large: A diploid cytogenetic profile was most common; mean age about 76 +/- 6.4 years. The study's findings and limits: Across all patients and within response groups, hypomethylating treatment left richness, diversity and clonality without significant change.

Turning to this clone: What it recognizes is unknown.

There are 11 residues in the CDR3. The V and J ends lost 7 bases and 8 bases, in that order; junction bases with no gene match: 4. Germline V lookup: CDR1 ENHRY, CDR2 SYGVKD. TCRdb's table, derived via immunoSEQ multiplex PCR, lists solely in-frame clones and lacks some. In the table there are approximately 6,000 clones, about nine tenths of which are singletons. This sample comprised bone marrow, obtained before or after starting hypomethylating agent treatment for myelodysplastic syndrome (not recorded which). This TCR came from a human donor with myelodysplastic syndrome. V gene TRBV10-3 combines with J gene TRBJ1-2; 7 bases line up with TRBD1. CDR3 sequence reads: CAITGGDGYTF. The CDR3 bases are TGTGCCATCACAGGGGGGGACGGCTACACCTTC.